This note documents a single T cell receptor beta chain sequence. This clonotype showed up many times. The antigen it binds to is not known. There are no base qualities to consult, and no much larger clone falls within one base. Naive CD8 T cell libraries were made from about 21,000 to 970,000 sorted cells using 10%, 30% or 50% of purified RNA. Naive CD8 T cells, defined as CD8+CD4-CCR7+CD45RA+, were FACS-sorted into RLT Plus buffer on a BD FACSAria II. To test detection sensitivity, Jurkat RNA equivalent to more than 9 TCR copies was spiked into samples of about 20,000-1,100,000 naive CD8 T cells. CD8 T cells were enriched using RosetteSep CD8+ T Cell Enrichment Cocktail and Ficoll-Paque, and the enriched cells then underwent ACK red cell lysis. Measured from the cysteine to the phenylalanine, the CDR3 is 14 residues long. Only the CDR3 DNA stays, 42 bases, in frame from base 1. Taken from the germline V gene, the CDR1 and CDR2 loops are SGHVS and FNYEAQ. Relative to germline, V is 6 bases shorter and J is 2 bases shorter, with 12 bases between their ends.

These data originate in a study of molecular identifiers for immune sequencing clone quantification (dated by TCRdb to about 2018). In the study overall: For a replicate experiment, the RNA from either approximately 20,000 or 100,000 naive CD8 T cells was divided into five aliquots, and four of those aliquots went on to sequencing. This methods study used CD8 T cells to benchmark TCR RNA copy counting and molecular-identifier clustering-based TCR repertoire sequencing (MIDCIRS).

Study-level results and caveats: Highly expanded clone sizes could be underestimated if identical TCR molecules share a barcode. In CMV-specific effector cells, clones with more than 20 RNA copies contained over 98% of molecules, whereas in naive cells such clones contained under 1% of molecules. When barcode sub-clustering was not used, chimeric consensus sequences inflated TCR diversity, with chimeras reaching as high as 47%. Spiked-in Jurkat TCR RNA equivalent to a single cell was reported to be detectable even among some 910,000 naive CD8 T cells. Naive libraries contained spiked-in Jurkat TCR RNA (roughly ten copies' worth), which is not part of the donor repertoire. Modeling gave around 2.7 recovered TCR RNA copies per cell versus around 10 by digital PCR, implying 25% to 30% capture efficiency.

Library preparation employed PCR. Sequencing took place on an Illumina HiSeq 4000. Preparation of bulk TCR libraries followed a previously described approach, with the TCR primers listed in Table S5. Total RNA was purified with the Qiagen AllPrep DNA/RNA kit. Reads from multiple sequencing runs of the same library were pooled before analysis. The authors processed their data as follows. Reads were retained only if the reads had an exact TCR constant sequence, and the retained reads were trimmed to 150 nt and grouped according to their 12-nt molecular barcodes. Within each barcode group, reads were sub-clustered at a 15% Levenshtein threshold, and quality-weighted consensus sequences were built per RNA molecule. Non-functional sequences were removed, as were lower-count sequences one edit away from another. Based on fitting two negative binomial distributions, any barcode sub-cluster with under 20% of the maximum read count was discarded. The raw public reads went through TCRdb reprocessing: fastp at Q25, MiXCR clone calling, in-frame beta chains kept. Every entry covers one CDR3 protein and lists the most common genes and DNA from its rows. The V and J calls, along with clone size, are taken from TCRdb and not from the paper's own processing. Here the sample has 350,000 or so distinct CDR3 sequences; over 20% occur a single time. Jointly, the top ten make up approximately 0.85% of the sample.

The material sequenced was naive CD8+ T cells from blood, with Jurkat cell RNA spiked in. Reading the label with the study, this specimen's cell subset or site is: FACS-sorted CD8+CD4-CCR7+CD45RA+ naive T cells. The source of this sequence is a human donor in good health. Some libraries in this study had Jurkat cell RNA spiked in. The V and J segments used are TRBV7-6 and TRBJ2-3; the D gene is possibly TRBD2, with 6 bases matching. The sequenced DNA is TGTGCCAGCAGTCTAGCGCTGTACACAGATACGCAGTATTTT. It encodes CASSLALYTDTQYF.